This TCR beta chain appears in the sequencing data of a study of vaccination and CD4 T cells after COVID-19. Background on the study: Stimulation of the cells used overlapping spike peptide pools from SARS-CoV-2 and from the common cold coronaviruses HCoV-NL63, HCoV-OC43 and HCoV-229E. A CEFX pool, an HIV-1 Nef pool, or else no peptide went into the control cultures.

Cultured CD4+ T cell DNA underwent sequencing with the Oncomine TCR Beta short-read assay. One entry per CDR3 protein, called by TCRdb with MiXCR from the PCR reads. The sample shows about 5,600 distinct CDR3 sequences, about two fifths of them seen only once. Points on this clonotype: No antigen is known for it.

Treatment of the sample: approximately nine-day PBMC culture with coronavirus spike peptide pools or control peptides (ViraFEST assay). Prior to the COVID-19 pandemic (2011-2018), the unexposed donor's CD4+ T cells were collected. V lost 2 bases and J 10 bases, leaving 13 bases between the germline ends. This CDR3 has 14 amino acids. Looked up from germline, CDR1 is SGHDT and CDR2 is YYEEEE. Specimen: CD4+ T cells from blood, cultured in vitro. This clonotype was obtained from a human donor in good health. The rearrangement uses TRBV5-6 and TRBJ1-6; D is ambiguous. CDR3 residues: CASSFGSNRSPLHF. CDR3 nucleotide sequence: TGTGCCAGCAGCTTCGGGTCTAACCGCTCACCCCTCCACTTT. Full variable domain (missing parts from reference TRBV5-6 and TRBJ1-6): DAGVTQSPTHLIKTRGQQVTLRCSPKSGHDTVSWYQQALGQGPQFIFQYYEEEERQRGNFPDRFSGHQFPNYSSELNVNALLLGDSALYLCASSFGSNRSPLHFGNGTRLTVT.